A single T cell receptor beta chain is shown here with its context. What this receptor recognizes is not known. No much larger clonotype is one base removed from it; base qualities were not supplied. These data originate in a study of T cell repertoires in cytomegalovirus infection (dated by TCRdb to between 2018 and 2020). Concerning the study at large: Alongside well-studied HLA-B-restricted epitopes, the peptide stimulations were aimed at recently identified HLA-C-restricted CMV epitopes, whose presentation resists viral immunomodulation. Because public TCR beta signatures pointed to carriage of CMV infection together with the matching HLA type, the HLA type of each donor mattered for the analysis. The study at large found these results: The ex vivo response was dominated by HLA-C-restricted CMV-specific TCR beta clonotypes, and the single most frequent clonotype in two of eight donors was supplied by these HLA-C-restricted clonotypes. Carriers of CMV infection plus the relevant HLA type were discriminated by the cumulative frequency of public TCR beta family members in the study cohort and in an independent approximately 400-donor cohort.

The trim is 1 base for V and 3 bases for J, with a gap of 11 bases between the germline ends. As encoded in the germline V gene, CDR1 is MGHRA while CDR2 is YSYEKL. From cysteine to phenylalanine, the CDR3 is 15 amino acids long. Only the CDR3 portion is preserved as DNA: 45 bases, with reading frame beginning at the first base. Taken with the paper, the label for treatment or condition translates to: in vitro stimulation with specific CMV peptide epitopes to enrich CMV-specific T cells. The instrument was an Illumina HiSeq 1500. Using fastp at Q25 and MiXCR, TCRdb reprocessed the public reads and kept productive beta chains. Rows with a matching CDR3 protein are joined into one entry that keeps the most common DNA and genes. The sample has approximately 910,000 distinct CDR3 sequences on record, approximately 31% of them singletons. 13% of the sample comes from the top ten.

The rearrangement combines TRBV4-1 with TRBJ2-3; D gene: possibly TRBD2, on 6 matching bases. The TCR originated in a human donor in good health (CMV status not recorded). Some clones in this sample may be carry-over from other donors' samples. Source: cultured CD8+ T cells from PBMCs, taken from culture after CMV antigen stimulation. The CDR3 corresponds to CASSQGPGVTDTQYF. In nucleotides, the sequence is TGCGCCAGCAGCCAAGGACCGGGGGTAACAGATACGCAGTATTTT.